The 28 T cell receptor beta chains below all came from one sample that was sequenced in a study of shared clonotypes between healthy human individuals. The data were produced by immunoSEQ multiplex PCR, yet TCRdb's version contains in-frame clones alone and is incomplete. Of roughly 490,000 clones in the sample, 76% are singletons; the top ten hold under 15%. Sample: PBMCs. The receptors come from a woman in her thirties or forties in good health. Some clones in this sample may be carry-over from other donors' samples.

CDR3 nucleotide sequence: TGTGCCAGCAGCCAAGCGGGAGGGAAGGGGGAGCAGTACTTC. Protein sequence: CASSQAGGKGEQYF. The rearrangement links TRBV5-4 to TRBJ2-7; 10 bases agree with TRBD2. This CDR3 has 14 amino acids. Trimming took 4 bases from V and 7 from J; bases not matched to a gene: 8. The germline CDR1 and CDR2 sequences are SGHNT and YYREEE (reference sequence). The full variable domain, in which reference TRBV5-4 and TRBJ2-7 provide the parts outside the CDR3, is ETGVTQSPTHLIKTRGQQVTLRCSSQSGHNTVSWYQQALGQGPQFIFQYYREEENGRGNFPPRFSGLQFPNYSSELNVNALELDDSALYLCASSQAGGKGEQYFGPGTRLTVT.

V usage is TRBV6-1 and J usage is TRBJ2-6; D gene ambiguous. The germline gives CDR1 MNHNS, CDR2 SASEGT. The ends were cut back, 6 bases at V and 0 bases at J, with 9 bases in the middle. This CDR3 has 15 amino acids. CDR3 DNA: TGTGCCAGCAGCTGGGTCAGCTCTGGGGCCAACGTCCTGACTTTC. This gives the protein CASSWVSSGANVLTF.

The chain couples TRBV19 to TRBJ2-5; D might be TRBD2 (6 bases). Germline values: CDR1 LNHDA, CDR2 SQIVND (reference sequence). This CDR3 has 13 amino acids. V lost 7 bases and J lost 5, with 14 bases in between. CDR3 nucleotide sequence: TGTGCCAGTAACGGGGCTGGGGGGGAGACCCAGTACTTC. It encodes CASNGAGGETQYF.

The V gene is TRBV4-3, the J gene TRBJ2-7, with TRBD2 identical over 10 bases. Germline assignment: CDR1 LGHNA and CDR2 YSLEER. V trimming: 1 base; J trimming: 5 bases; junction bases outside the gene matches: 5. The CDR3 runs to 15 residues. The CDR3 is CASSQVLAGAHEQYF. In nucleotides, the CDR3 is TGCGCCAGCAGCCAAGTCCTAGCGGGAGCCCACGAGCAGTACTTC.

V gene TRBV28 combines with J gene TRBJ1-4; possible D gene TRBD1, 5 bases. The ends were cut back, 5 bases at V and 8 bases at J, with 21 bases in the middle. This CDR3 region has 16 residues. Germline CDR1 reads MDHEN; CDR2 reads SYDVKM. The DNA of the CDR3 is TGTGCCAGCAGTCCGGGTGGGGGGAGATTCCGGGAAAAACTGTTTTTT. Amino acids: CASSPGGGRFREKLFF.

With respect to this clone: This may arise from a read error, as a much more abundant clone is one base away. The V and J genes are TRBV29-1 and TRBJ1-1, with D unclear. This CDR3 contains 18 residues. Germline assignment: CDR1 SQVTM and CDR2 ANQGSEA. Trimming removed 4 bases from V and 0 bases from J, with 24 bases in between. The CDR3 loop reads CSVGPSHLVSDMNTEAFF. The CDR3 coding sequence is TGCAGCGTTGGACCTTCCCACTTGGTGTCGGATATGAACACTGAAGCTTTCTTT.

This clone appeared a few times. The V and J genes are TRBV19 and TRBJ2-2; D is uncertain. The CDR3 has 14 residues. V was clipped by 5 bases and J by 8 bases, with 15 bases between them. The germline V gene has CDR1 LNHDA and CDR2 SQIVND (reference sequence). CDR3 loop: CASSHLIGAGELFF. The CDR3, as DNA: TGTGCCAGTAGTCATCTTATAGGCGCGGGGGAGCTGTTTTTT.

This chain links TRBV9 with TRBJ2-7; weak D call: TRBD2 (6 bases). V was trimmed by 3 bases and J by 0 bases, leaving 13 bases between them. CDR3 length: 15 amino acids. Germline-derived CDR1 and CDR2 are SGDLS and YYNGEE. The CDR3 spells CASSESGLSSYEQYF. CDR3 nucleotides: TGTGCCAGCAGCGAAAGCGGGTTGAGCTCCTACGAGCAGTACTTC.

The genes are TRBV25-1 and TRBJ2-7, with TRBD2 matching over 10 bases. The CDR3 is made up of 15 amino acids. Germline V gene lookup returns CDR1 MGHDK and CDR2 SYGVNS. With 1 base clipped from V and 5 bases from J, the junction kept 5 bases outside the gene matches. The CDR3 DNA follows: TGTGCCAGCAGTGAATCGCTAGCGGGAGCCCACGAGCAGTACTTC. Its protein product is CASSESLAGAHEQYF.

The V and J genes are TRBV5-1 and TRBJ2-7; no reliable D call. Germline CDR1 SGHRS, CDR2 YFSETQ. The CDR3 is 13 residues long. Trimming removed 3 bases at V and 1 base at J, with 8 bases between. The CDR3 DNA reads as TGCGCCAGCAGCTCCGACGCATCCTACGAGCAGTACTTC. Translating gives CASSSDASYEQYF.

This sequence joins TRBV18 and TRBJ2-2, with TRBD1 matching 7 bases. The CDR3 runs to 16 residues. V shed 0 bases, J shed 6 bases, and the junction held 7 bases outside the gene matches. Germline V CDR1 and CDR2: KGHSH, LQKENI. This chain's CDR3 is CASSPPGQRGAGELFF. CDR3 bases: TGTGCCAGCTCACCACCGGGACAGCGAGGGGCCGGGGAGCTGTTTTTT.

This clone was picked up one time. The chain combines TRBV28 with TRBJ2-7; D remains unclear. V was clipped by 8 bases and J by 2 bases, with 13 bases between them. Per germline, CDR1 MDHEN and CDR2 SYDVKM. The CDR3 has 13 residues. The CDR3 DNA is TGTGCCAGCCGTCCTTTAGGTCCCTACGAGCAGTACTTC. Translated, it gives CASRPLGPYEQYF. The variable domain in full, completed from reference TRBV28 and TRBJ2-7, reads DVKVTQSSRYLVKRTGEKVFLECVQDMDHENMFWYRQDPGLGLRLIYFSYDVKMKEKGDIPEGYSVSREKKERFSLILESASTNQTSMYLCASRPLGPYEQYFGPGTRLTVT.

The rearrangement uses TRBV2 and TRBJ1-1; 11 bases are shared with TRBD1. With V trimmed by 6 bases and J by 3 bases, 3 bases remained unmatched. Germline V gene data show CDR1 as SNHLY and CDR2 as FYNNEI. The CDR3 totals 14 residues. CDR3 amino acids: CASRRDRGDTEAFF. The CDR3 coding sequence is TGTGCCAGCAGGAGGGACAGGGGGGACACTGAAGCTTTCTTT.

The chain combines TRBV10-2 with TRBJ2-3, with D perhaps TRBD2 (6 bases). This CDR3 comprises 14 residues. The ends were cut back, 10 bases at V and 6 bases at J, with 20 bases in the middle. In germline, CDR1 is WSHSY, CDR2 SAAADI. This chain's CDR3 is CATTHQEGSDTQYF. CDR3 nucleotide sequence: TGCGCCACCACCCATCAGGAGGGATCCGATACGCAGTATTTT.

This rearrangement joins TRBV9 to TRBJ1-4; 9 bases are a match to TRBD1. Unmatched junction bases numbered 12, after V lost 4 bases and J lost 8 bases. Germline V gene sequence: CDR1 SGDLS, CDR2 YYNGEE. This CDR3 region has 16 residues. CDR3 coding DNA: TGTGCCAGCAGCTCCCACACAGGGGGCGGTGAGGAAAAACTGTTTTTT. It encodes CASSSHTGGGEEKLFF.

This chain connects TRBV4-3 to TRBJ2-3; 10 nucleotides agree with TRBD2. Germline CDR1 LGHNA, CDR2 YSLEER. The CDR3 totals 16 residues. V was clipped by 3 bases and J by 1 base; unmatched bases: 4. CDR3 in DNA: TGCGCCAGCAGCCAGTTCGGGACTAGCGGCACAGATACGCAGTATTTT. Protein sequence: CASSQFGTSGTDTQYF.

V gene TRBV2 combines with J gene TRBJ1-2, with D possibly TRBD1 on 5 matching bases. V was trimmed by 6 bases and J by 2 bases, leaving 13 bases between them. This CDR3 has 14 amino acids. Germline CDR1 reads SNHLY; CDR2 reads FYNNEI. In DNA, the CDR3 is TGTGCCAGCAGAGCCTCGTGGGGGAACTATGGCTACACCTTC. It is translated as CASRASWGNYGYTF.

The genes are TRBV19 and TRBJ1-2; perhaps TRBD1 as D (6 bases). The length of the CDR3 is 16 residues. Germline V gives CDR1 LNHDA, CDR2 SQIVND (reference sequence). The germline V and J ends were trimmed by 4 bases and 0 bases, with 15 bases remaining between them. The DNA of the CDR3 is TGTGCCAGTAGTAACGTCCGACAGGACACTAACTATGGCTACACCTTC. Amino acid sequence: CASSNVRQDTNYGYTF.

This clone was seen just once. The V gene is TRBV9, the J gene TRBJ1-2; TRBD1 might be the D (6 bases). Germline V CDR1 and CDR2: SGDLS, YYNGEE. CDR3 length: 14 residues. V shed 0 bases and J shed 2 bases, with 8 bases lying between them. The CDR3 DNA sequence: TGTGCCAGCAGCGTAGAGGGACAAAACTATGGCTACACCTTC. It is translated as CASSVEGQNYGYTF.

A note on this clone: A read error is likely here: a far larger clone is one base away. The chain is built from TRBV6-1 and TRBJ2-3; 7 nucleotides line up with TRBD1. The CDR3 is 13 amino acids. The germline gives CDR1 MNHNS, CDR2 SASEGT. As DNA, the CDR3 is TGTGCCAGCACCCTAGGGGGCACGGATACGCAGTATTTT. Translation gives CASTLGGTDTQYF.

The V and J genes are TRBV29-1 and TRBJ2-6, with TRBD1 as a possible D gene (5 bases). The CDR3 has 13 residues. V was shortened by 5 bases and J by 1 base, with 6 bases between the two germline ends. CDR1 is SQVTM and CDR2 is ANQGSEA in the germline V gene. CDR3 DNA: TGCAGCGTTCGGACATCTGGGGCCAACGTCCTGACTTTC. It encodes CSVRTSGANVLTF. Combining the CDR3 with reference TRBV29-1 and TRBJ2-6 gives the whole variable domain SAVISQKPSRDICQRGTSLTIQCQVDSQVTMMFWYRQQPGQSLTLIATANQGSEATYESGFVIDKFPISRPNLTFSTLTVSNMSPEDSSIYLCSVRTSGANVLTFGAGSRLTVL.

The CDR3 DNA follows: TGTGCCAGCAGGAGAGAGGGGCGGGGGTACGAGCAGTACTTC. Protein sequence: CASRREGRGYEQYF. V gene TRBV2 combines with J gene TRBJ2-7, with 7 bases that match TRBD2. J was trimmed by 4 bases and V by 6 bases; bases with no gene match: 9. The germline CDR1 and CDR2 sequences are SNHLY and FYNNEI. CDR3 length equals 14 residues.

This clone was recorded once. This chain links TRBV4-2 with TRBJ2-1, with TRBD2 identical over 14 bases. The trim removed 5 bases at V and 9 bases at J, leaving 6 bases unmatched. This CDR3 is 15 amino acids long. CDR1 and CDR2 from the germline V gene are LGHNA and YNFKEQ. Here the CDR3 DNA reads TGTGCCAGCAGCTACCCCGGGACTAGCGGGAGTGAGCAGTTCTTC. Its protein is CASSYPGTSGSEQFF.

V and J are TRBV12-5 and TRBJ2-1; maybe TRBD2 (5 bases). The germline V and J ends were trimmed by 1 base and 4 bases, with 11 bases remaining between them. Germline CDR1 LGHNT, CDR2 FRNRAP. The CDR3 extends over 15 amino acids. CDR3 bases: TGTGCTAGTGGTTTGGGTCTAGCCCAATACAATGAGCAGTTCTTC. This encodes CASGLGLAQYNEQFF.

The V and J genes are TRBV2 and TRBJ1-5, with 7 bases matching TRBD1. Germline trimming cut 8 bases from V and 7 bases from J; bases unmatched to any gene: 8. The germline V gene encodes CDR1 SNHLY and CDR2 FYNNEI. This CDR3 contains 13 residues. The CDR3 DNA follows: TGTGCCAGCGGTAACAGGGGATTGCAGCCCCAGCATTTT. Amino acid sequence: CASGNRGLQPQHF.

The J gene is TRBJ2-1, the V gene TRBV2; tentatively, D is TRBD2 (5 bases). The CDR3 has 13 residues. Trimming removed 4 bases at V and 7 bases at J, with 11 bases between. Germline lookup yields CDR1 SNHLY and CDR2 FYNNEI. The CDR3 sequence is CASSVETTNEQFF. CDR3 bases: TGTGCCAGCAGTGTAGAGACTACGAATGAGCAGTTCTTC.

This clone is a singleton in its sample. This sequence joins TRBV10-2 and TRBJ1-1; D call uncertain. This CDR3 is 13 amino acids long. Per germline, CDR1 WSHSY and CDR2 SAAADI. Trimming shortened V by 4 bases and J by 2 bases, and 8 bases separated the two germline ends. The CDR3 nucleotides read TGCGCCAGCAGTGGAGGGAGTAACACTGAAGCTTTCTTT. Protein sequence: CASSGGSNTEAFF.

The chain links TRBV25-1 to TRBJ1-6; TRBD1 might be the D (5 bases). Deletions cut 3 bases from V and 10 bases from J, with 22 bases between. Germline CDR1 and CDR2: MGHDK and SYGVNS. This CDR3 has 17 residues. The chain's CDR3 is CASSDQQFTGSRSPLHF. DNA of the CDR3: TGTGCCAGCAGTGACCAACAATTCACAGGATCAAGATCACCCCTCCACTTT.